What follows describes a single TCR beta chain. The antigen is undetermined. This CDR3 has 14 residues. V was pared by 6 bases and J by 3 bases, with 7 bases of the junction left unmatched. Germline V CDR1 and CDR2: DFQATT, SNEGSKA (reference sequence). The entry originates in a study of post-analysis software for immune sequencing data. About the research overall: Relapsing-remitting, secondary progressive and progressive-relapsing multiple sclerosis courses were included. Overall study findings and caveats: For normalized Chao1 diversity, multiple sclerosis patients scored significantly lower than controls did. Among four to six TRBV segments more frequent in patients than controls were TRBV5-6, TRBV5-1 and TRBV20-1. Strong same-batch co-clustering of samples appeared with F measure clustering.

Built from TCR beta cDNA, the libraries had unique molecular identifiers in them. Roughly 500,000 cDNA molecules were recovered from an input of roughly 0.85 to 10 million T cells. TCRdb called the PCR reads again in MiXCR, with one record for every CDR3 protein. The table includes roughly 730,000 distinct CDR3 sequences, roughly 27% detected once. The chain combines TRBV20-1 with TRBJ2-7; 11 nucleotides align to TRBD2. Sample: blood. This receptor was taken from a girl aged 10 to 17 with multiple sclerosis. The CDR3 DNA sequence: TGCAGTGCCTCTCCGGGACTAGCGGACTACGAGCAGTACTTC. This codes for CSASPGLADYEQYF.